The 19 T cell receptor beta chains presented below share a single source sample, sequenced in a study of control samples from healthy donors and cancer patients. Produced via immunoSEQ multiplex PCR; TCRdb's table is partial and in-frame only. This table has about 100,000 clones, roughly 92% appearing once. Sequences were obtained from blood. The receptors were gathered from a human donor in good health. The donor label of this sample is uncertain.

The rearrangement joins TRBV6-6 to TRBJ1-4; D not certain. V shed 6 bases and J shed 6 bases, with 14 bases lying between them. The CDR3 is made up of 14 amino acids. Germline V gene lookup returns CDR1 MNHNY and CDR2 SVGAGI (reference sequence). The CDR3: CASRLINSDEKLFF. CDR3 sequence (DNA): TGTGCCAGCAGACTCATAAACTCTGATGAAAAACTGTTTTTT.

The chain links TRBV10-1 to TRBJ1-6; D uncertain. The germline V gene encodes CDR1 WNHNN and CDR2 SYGVQD (reference sequence). Trimming left V 3 bases short and J 3 bases short, with 9 bases between. The CDR3 totals 15 residues. The CDR3 DNA follows: TGCGCCAGCAGTGAATCGGACGTCTATAATTCACCCCTCCACTTT. Encoded protein: CASSESDVYNSPLHF.

This rearrangement joins TRBV2 to TRBJ2-5, with D unresolved. This CDR3 spans 11 amino acids. CDR1 and CDR2 from the germline V gene are SNHLY and FYNNEI. The V and J ends lost 6 bases and 5 bases respectively, with 7 bases between them. The CDR3 spells CASRLWETQYF. DNA for the CDR3: TGTGCCAGCAGATTGTGGGAGACCCAGTACTTC.

The chain uses TRBV14 and TRBJ2-7; D is uncertain. V was trimmed by 1 base and J by 4 bases, leaving 5 bases between them. The CDR3 has 12 amino acids. Germline CDR1 is SGHDN and CDR2 is FVKESK. CDR3 residues: CASSQVRYEQYV. For the CDR3, the DNA is TGTGCCAGCAGCCAAGTTCGGTACGAGCAGTACGTC.

V and J are TRBV27 and TRBJ1-1; possible D gene TRBD1, 5 bases. The V end was cut by 5 bases, the J end by 9 bases, with 13 bases between. Per germline, CDR1 MNHEY and CDR2 SMNVEV (reference sequence). This CDR3 region has 12 residues. CDR3 sequence (DNA): TGTGCCAGCAGTCCCGGGGCAGGAAAAGCTTTCTTT. As protein: CASSPGAGKAFF.

The chain carries TRBV5-1 and TRBJ2-1; D could derive from TRBD1 or TRBD2 (5 bases each). Trimming left V 1 base short and J 3 bases short, with 8 bases between. The germline CDR1 and CDR2 sequences are SGHRS and YFSETQ. This CDR3 is built from 14 residues. The CDR3 DNA reads TGCGCCAGCAGCTTGTGGGGGATCTACAATGAGCAGTTCTTC. Residues: CASSLWGIYNEQFF.

The chain combines TRBV28 with TRBJ1-2; 9 bases line up with TRBD1. V shed 5 bases, J shed 3 bases, and the junction held 7 bases outside the gene matches. Germline V gives CDR1 MDHEN, CDR2 SYDVKM. The CDR3 totals 15 residues. The CDR3 DNA sequence: TGTGCCAGCAGTCCCGGGACAGGGAGTTACTATGGCTACACCTTC. Amino acid sequence: CASSPGTGSYYGYTF.

The chain carries TRBV10-3 and TRBJ1-6; tentative D call: TRBD1 (6 bases). The CDR3 has 14 amino acids. Germline CDR1 reads ENHRY; CDR2 reads SYGVKD. V lost 6 bases and J 9 bases, leaving 15 bases between the germline ends. Here the CDR3 DNA reads TGTGCCATCAGCACAAACAGGGTGTCTTCACCCCTCCACTTT. As protein: CAISTNRVSSPLHF.

In nucleotides, the CDR3 is TGTGCCAGCAGCCAAGATCGAGGAACCCTCTATGGCTACACCTTC. It yields the protein CASSQDRGTLYGYTF. The chain couples TRBV14 to TRBJ1-2; D remains ambiguous. CDR1 and CDR2 from the germline V gene are SGHDN and FVKESK. This CDR3 is 15 amino acids long. The V gene lost 0 bases and the J gene lost 4 bases, with 12 bases spanning the gap.

The gene calls are TRBV7-2 and TRBJ2-3; 11 bases agree with TRBD2. The V gene end was trimmed by 5 bases and the J gene end by 2 bases; junction bases not matched to a gene: 12. Germline V CDR1 and CDR2: SGHTA, FQGNSA. The CDR3 has 18 residues. CDR3 in DNA: TGTGCCAGCAGCCAGACTAGCGGGGCAAATTGGGTCACAGATACGCAGTATTTT. Residues: CASSQTSGANWVTDTQYF.

The rearrangement uses TRBV4-1 and TRBJ2-3; 8 positions agree with TRBD1. The ends lost 0 bases at V and 0 bases at J; junction bases unmatched: 2. The CDR3 runs to 16 residues. Germline V gene lookup returns CDR1 MGHRA and CDR2 YSYEKL. This chain's CDR3 is CASSQDRTGSTDTQYF. As DNA, the CDR3 is TGCGCCAGCAGCCAAGATAGGACAGGGAGCACAGATACGCAGTATTTT.

This sequence joins TRBV19 and TRBJ1-1; D uncertain. Trimming shortened V by 6 bases and J by 2 bases, and 10 bases separated the two germline ends. Germline V gene data show CDR1 as LNHDA and CDR2 as SQIVND (reference sequence). This CDR3 comprises 13 residues. Here the CDR3 DNA reads TGTGCCAGTAGCTTTCCAGGAAACACTGAAGCTTTCTTT. Encoded protein: CASSFPGNTEAFF. Full variable domain (remainder filled in from reference TRBV19 and TRBJ1-1): DGGITQSPKYLFRKEGQNVTLSCEQNLNHDAMYWYRQDPGQGLRLIYYSQIVNDFQKGDIAEGYSVSREKKESFPLTVTSAQKNPTAFYLCASSFPGNTEAFFGQGTRLTVV.

This clone has a handful of counts. The chain couples TRBV11-2 to TRBJ1-5; D gene ambiguous. The CDR3 sequence is 13 residues long. Germline V lookup: CDR1 SGHAT, CDR2 FQNNGV. Trimming shortened V by 0 bases and J by 6 bases, and 6 bases separated the two germline ends. The DNA for the CDR3 is TGTGCCAGCAGCTTAGATTGGGGTCAGCCCCAGCATTTT. This translates into CASSLDWGQPQHF.

The rearrangement uses TRBV11-1 and TRBJ1-2; D gene ambiguous. The length of the CDR3 is 13 residues. Germline lookup yields CDR1 SGHAT and CDR2 FQDESV (reference sequence). Trimming pared 5 bases from V and 8 bases from J, leaving 15 bases between. The CDR3, as DNA: TGTGCCAGCAGCCATACCCTAGGGTTGGGCTACACCTTC. It encodes CASSHTLGLGYTF.

V usage is TRBV6-5 and J usage is TRBJ1-4; D unresolved. Germline lookup yields CDR1 MNHEY and CDR2 SVGAGI. This CDR3 spans 16 amino acids. Deletions cut 0 bases from V and 0 bases from J, with 8 bases between. Written as DNA, the CDR3 is TGTGCCAGCAGTTACTCGGCAGAGACAACTAATGAAAAACTGTTTTTT. Its translation: CASSYSAETTNEKLFF.

The chain is built from TRBV3-1 (or the pseudogene TRBV3-2) and TRBJ1-2; D uncertain. Germline assignment: CDR1 LGHDT and CDR2 YNNKEL (reference sequence). The V gene lost 0 bases and the J gene lost 7 bases, with 9 bases spanning the gap. CDR3 size: 13 residues. The chain's CDR3 is CASSQDEVCGYTF. The CDR3 coding sequence is TGTGCCAGCAGCCAAGATGAGGTATGTGGCTACACCTTC.

With regard to this clone: Distinct nucleotide sequences in the sample also encode this CDR3. The rearrangement uses TRBV11-2 and TRBJ2-5; 10 nucleotides agree with TRBD1. Per the germline V gene, CDR1 is SGHAT and CDR2 is FQNNGV. J was trimmed by 2 bases and V by 3 bases; bases with no gene match: 0. The length of the CDR3 is 14 residues. The CDR3 DNA follows: TGTGCCAGCAGCTTGGACAGGGGGCAAGAGACCCAGTACTTC. Protein sequence: CASSLDRGQETQYF.

V gene TRBV9 combines with J gene TRBJ2-5; 7 bases align to TRBD2. CDR1 is SGDLS, CDR2 YYNGEE, per germline. This CDR3 comprises 15 residues. Losses at the gene ends were 3 bases for V and 6 bases for J; bases not matched to a gene: 11. In DNA, the CDR3 is TGTGCCAGCAGCGCGCTAGCGGACCGTTCGCAGACCCAGTACTTC. It specifies CASSALADRSQTQYF.

V and J are TRBV2 and TRBJ2-7; D possibly uses TRBD1 or TRBD2 (5 bases each). V was shortened by 4 bases and J by 5 bases, with 9 bases between the two germline ends. The CDR3 loop spans 12 amino acids. Germline V gene lookup returns CDR1 SNHLY and CDR2 FYNNEI. The CDR3, as DNA: TGTGCCAGCAGTGGCGAGGGGAACGAGCAGTACTTC. This sequence encodes CASSGEGNEQYF.